The entry below describes one T cell receptor beta chain. Its antigen is not known. The data stem from a study of cytomegalovirus exposure and HLA in healthy donors. The overall study: Within an early data release were 85 million or so unique TCRs drawn from HLA-typed donors.

Study-level findings and limits: Researchers counted around 180 TCR beta chains as cytomegalovirus-associated. Later analysis demonstrated an association between a missense DCLRE1C variant and TCR beta V- and J-gene trimming. In an earlier analysis, about 87% or about 30%: the productive usage of most TCR beta V segments.

Looked up from germline, CDR1 is MDHEN and CDR2 is SYDVKM. CDR3 size: 13 residues. V was trimmed by 7 bases and J by 1 base, leaving 7 bases between them. The PCR employed 60 Vbeta primers together with 13 Jbeta primers. Repertoires were generated with immunoSEQ multiplex PCR, while TCRdb's copy carries only in-frame clones and drops some. The data contain 90,000 to 150,000 clones, 63% of them singletons. The clonotype comes from a man between 35 and 55 years old in good health and CMV-seropositive. The chain combines TRBV28 with TRBJ2-2; D not certain. The sequencing sample was made of PBMCs. In DNA form, the CDR3 reads TGTGCCAGCACCCAACTGAACACCGGGGAGCTGTTTTTT. This gives the protein CASTQLNTGELFF.